A single sample gave rise to the 10 T cell receptor beta chains below, sequenced in a study of human T cells and chemical hapten exposure. TCRdb re-called the RACE reads with MiXCR, one entry per CDR3 protein. The table records about 380,000 distinct CDR3 sequences, more than 4.5% of them present only once. Time point defined: patch test 1, 2 weeks after DPC sensitization. Described treatment: therapeutic diphenylcyclopropenone sensitization with weekly scalp DPC. Source: whole blood, taken in connection with sensitization to the hapten diphenylcyclopropenone (DPC). Receptors originate from a woman between 45 and 60 years old with alopecia areata. Some clones in this sample may be carry-over from other donors' samples.

The chain uses TRBV30 and TRBJ1-5; tentative D call: TRBD1 (5 bases). V shed 1 base and J shed 6 bases, with 13 bases lying between them. This CDR3 has 14 residues. Germline CDR1 reads GTSNPN; CDR2 reads SVGIG (reference sequence). The DNA for the CDR3 is TGTGCCTGGAGTGAGACAGCAGAAGCTCAGCCCCAGCATTTT. It is translated as CAWSETAEAQPQHF.

There are many counts of this clonotype. V and J are TRBV11-2 and TRBJ1-1; D gene ambiguous. Trimming took 3 bases from V and 5 from J, leaving 10 bases between them. CDR1 is SGHAT and CDR2 is FQNNGV in the germline V gene. CDR3 length equals 13 residues. The CDR3 DNA reads as TGTGCCAGCAGCTTTGGGGAAGGGACTGAAGCTTTCTTT. Amino acids: CASSFGEGTEAFF.

At least ten counts were recorded for this clonotype. The V and J genes are TRBV12-3 or TRBV12-4 and TRBJ1-5, with D possibly matching TRBD1 (5 bases). Trimming shortened V by 8 bases and J by 4 bases, and 18 bases separated the two germline ends. This CDR3 is 15 amino acids long. CDR3 DNA sequence: TGTGCCAGCGCTCGGGACGGGGCTATGAATCAGCCCCAGCATTTT. It yields the protein CASARDGAMNQPQHF.

This clonotype was found many times. This chain connects TRBV20-1 to TRBJ2-1, with TRBD2 matching 7 bases. Per germline, CDR1 DFQATT and CDR2 SNEGSKA (reference sequence). The length of the CDR3 is 16 residues. V gave up 4 bases and J gave up 5 bases; unmatched junction bases: 14. The CDR3 DNA sequence: TGCAGTGCTACCCCCAACTTGGGGGGGAGGCACAATGAGCAGTTCTTC. It encodes CSATPNLGGRHNEQFF.

This clonotype showed up many times. The rearrangement links TRBV6-2 or TRBV6-3 to TRBJ2-2; D call uncertain. Trimming took off 4 bases at V and 4 bases at J, with 10 bases between the two ends. The V gene's germline CDR1 is MNHEY and CDR2 SVGEGT. The CDR3 length is 14 residues. In nucleotides, the CDR3 is TGTGCCAGCAGTTCTGGAAGCCTCACCGGGGAGCTGTTTTTT. Translation gives CASSSGSLTGELFF.

Ten or more counts support this clonotype. The chain links TRBV12-3 or TRBV12-4 to TRBJ1-2; 7 bases fit TRBD1. The trim removed 6 bases at V and 8 bases at J, leaving 9 bases unmatched. The CDR3 has 13 residues. The CDR3 reads CASRGTALGGYTF. CDR3 DNA sequence: TGTGCCAGCAGAGGGACAGCCTTGGGAGGCTACACCTTC.

This clonotype was observed at least ten times. The chain joins TRBV30 to TRBJ2-5, with D perhaps being TRBD1 or TRBD2 (5 bases each). The CDR3 contains 16 residues. The V end lost 2 bases, the J end lost 4 bases, and 20 bases lay between the germline ends. The germline V gene encodes CDR1 GTSNPN and CDR2 SVGIG (reference sequence). This CDR3 is CAWSFTGTQGIETQYF. CDR3 DNA sequence: TGTGCCTGGAGTTTCACCGGGACCCAAGGGATAGAGACCCAGTACTTC.

This clonotype has a handful of counts. V is TRBV2 and J is TRBJ1-2; tentative D call: TRBD1 (5 bases). The germline V and J ends were trimmed by 6 bases and 4 bases, with 18 bases remaining between them. The CDR3 extends over 15 amino acids. CDR1 and CDR2 from the germline V gene are SNHLY and FYNNEI. This chain's CDR3 is CASRVARGGPYGYTF. The CDR3 DNA reads as TGTGCCAGCAGGGTGGCGAGGGGAGGCCCCTATGGCTACACCTTC.

This clonotype was seen many times. The chain couples TRBV12-3 or TRBV12-4 to TRBJ1-5, with D perhaps TRBD1 (6 bases). There are 14 residues in the CDR3. V gave up 7 bases and J gave up 5 bases, with 15 bases separating them. CDR3 residues: CASTLGGADQPQHF. The DNA for the CDR3 is TGTGCCAGCACCTTAGGGGGGGCGGATCAGCCCCAGCATTTT.

CDR3 protein: CASTRGRTEAFF. The CDR3 DNA sequence: TGTGCCAGCACCCGGGGACGAACTGAAGCTTTCTTT. This chain joins TRBV6-1 and TRBJ1-1; TRBD1 is a possible D gene (5 bases). The ends were cut back, 7 bases at V and 5 bases at J, with 11 bases in the middle. The CDR3 length is 12 residues. From germline, CDR1 is MNHNS and CDR2 SASEGT.